Here is one T cell receptor beta chain with its context. Authors' data handling: Nucleated cell number was recorded as an estimate derived from reference gene primer amplification. TCRdb's table, derived via immunoSEQ multiplex PCR, lists solely in-frame clones and lacks some. V and J calls and clone size are given by that table; D and trimming were obtained from the DNA. The sample lists over 30,000 clones, approximately 82% occurring once. The sample belongs to a study of blood T cell repertoires in COVID-19. Study background: Collection of acute and convalescent COVID-19 samples took place in the United States, Italy and Spain. Nucleic acid was either cDNA or gDNA, and it came from T cells, B-cell-depleted T cells, or PBMCs.

The CDR3 sequence is 14 residues long. The germline V gene has CDR1 MDHEN and CDR2 SYDVKM. J gave up 1 base and V 6 bases, and 5 bases lay outside the gene matches. The sequence came from an elderly man with active or convalescent COVID-19. The chain is built from TRBV28 and TRBJ2-7; TRBD1 matches at 8 bases. Sequenced material: peripheral blood. The CDR3 bases are TGTGCCAGCAGGGCCGGGACAGGTTCCTACGAGCAGTACTTC. It yields the protein CASRAGTGSYEQYF.